The clone carrying this T cell receptor (beta chain) turned up a few times. TCRdb re-derived calls from the 5' RACE reads in MiXCR, one entry per CDR3 protein. The table lists some 550,000 distinct CDR3 sequences, roughly a fifth of them singletons. The source of the sample is a study of T cells after yellow fever vaccination. The CDR3 length is 13 residues. Germline CDR1 and CDR2: DFQATT and SNEGSKA (reference sequence). The ends were cut back, 6 bases at V and 7 bases at J, with 16 bases in the middle. The input for sequencing was PBMCs, taken 15 days after the yellow fever booster vaccination. This receptor was identified in a man younger than 40 who received the YFV17D yellow fever vaccine. J is TRBJ1-5 and V is TRBV20-1, with a possible D match to TRBD1 (6 bases). The CDR3 loop reads CSAVPGQEQPQHF. The CDR3, as DNA: TGCAGTGCAGTCCCGGGACAAGAACAGCCCCAGCATTTT.